This TCR beta chain was found in a study of blood T cell repertoires in COVID-19. Study-level background: Some COVID-19 samples were acute and others convalescent; all came from the United States, Italy and Spain. PBMCs, B-cell-depleted T cells, or T cells were the source of the cDNA or gDNA that made up the material.

Original handling: Nucleated cell number was recorded as an estimate derived from reference gene primer amplification. The assay was immunoSEQ multiplex PCR, and TCRdb's table has in-frame clones only and misses some. The DNA gave D and trimming, while V, J and clone size come from that table. The sample consists of approximately 40,000 clones, roughly 83% of them appearing once. The origin of this receptor is a woman aged 60-75 years with acute or convalescent COVID-19. The specimen was peripheral blood.

This CDR3 is CATRFTTGVGGYTF. In DNA form, the CDR3 reads TGTGCCACCAGATTCACGACAGGGGTCGGTGGCTACACCTTC. V is TRBV6-5 and J is TRBJ1-2, with 8 bases matching TRBD1. The CDR3 is 14 residues long. Germline CDR1 reads MNHEY; CDR2 reads SVGAGI. Trimming at V came to 10 bases and at J to 7 bases, leaving 14 bases not matched to a gene.